This entry describes one T cell receptor (beta chain). Its antigen is not yet known. No base quality information exists; no much larger clone differs at one position. The source of the sample is a study of T cell responses to AZD1222 COVID-19 vaccine (dated by TCRdb to 2020 to 2023). General notes on the study: A total of 230 or so trial participants underwent TCR sequencing, of whom about 210 received two doses of AZD1222 and some 25 received two doses of the MenACWY control vaccine. Trial participants were enrolled into age subgroups of 18-55, 56-69 and 70-plus years, which contained about 150, 28 and 57 TCR-sequenced participants, respectively. Study-level results and caveats: The vaccine-associated CD4 TCRs covered the entire spike protein, and the dominant responses fell in regions 160-218 and 743-854. Epitopes outside the regions mutated in the B.1.351 and B.1.1.7 variants were reportedly recognized by nearly half of the unique spike-specific TCRs. Because no day 14 peak-response samples were available, repertoires were characterized only after the peak T cell response. Conclusions about previously exposed vaccinees are limited because only five to seven AZD1222 recipients were SARS-CoV-2 seropositive at baseline. A significant rise in spike-specific TCR breadth and depth was observed after two AZD1222 doses relative to day 0 and relative to MenACWY recipients. Most participants were white British and females outnumbered males, and the authors suggested that clonal diversity may have been underestimated. In the small 56-69-year group, the increase in depth fell short of significance, most likely because of low power.

The CDR3 regions of human TCRbeta chains were subjected to immunosequencing. The paper's data handling went like this. TCRs in the repertoires were matched against a reference library of SARS-CoV-2-specific TCRs that had been generated with the MIRA antigen-specificity platform. Breadth meant the fraction of unique TCRs that were SARS-CoV-2-associated, whereas depth meant the fraction of total T cells that were SARS-CoV-2-associated. Using the MIRA data, each spike-specific TCR was assigned both to the spike region to which the TCR was reactive and to a CD4 or CD8 class. Log10-transformed breadth and depth values were compared by one-way ANOVA with Sidak's multiple comparisons tests. Not all clones reach the TCRdb copy of this immuneACCESS table, which keeps in-frame sequences only. Checked studies attribute under half of the gap to unresolved V genes and leave the rest unexplained. The V and J calls and the clone size are those of that table, but D and trimming were determined from the DNA. The sample data list fewer than 150,000 clones, and about 93% of these were observed just once. The top ten clones comprise approximately 7% of the sample.

This sample's time point label indicates: about 28 days (+/-7) after the second vaccine dose. AZD1222 recipients given second doses at about 4 weeks or at about 12 weeks were pooled, since spike-specific TCR depth and breadth were not found to differ between the two schedules. Vaccinee samples were obtained from the UK trials COV001 and COV002, which included a single-blind randomized controlled phase 2/3 trial of AZD1222 (ChAdOx1 nCoV-19) in healthy adults. Trial participant PBMC samples were collected at day 0 and day 28 after the second dose for TCRbeta chain sequencing. From the cysteine up to the phenylalanine, the CDR3 has a length of 13 residues. Only the CDR3 DNA is retained, 39 bases long and in frame from the first base. V is trimmed back by 5 bases and J by 7 bases, and the junction contains 6 bases that no gene match accounts for.

This TCR derives from an adult who received the AZD1222 COVID-19 vaccine. The rearrangement joined TRBV12-3 or TRBV12-4 to TRBJ1-2; 8 bases in the junction line up with TRBD1. Sequencing used peripheral blood, obtained 28 days after the second AZD1222 dose. CDR3 reads: CASSLRGRGGYTF. The DNA is as follows: TGTGCCAGCAGTCTCAGGGGGCGGGGTGGCTACACCTTC.